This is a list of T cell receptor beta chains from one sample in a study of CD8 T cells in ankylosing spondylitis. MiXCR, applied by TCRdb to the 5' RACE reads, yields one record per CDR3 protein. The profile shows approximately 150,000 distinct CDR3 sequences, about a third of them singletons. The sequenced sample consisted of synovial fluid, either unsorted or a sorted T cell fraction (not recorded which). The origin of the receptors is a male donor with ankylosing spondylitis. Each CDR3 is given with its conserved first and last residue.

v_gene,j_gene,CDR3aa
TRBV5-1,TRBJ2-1,CASSSGRVVGEQFF
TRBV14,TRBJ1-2,CASSQVGEIGYTF
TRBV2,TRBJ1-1,CASRRDTTEAFF
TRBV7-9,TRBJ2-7,CASSPGTVSYEQYF
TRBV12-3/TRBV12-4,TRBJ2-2,CASSLGTSGGAGELFF
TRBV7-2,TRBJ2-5,CASSLIIRAGETQYF
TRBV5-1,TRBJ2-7,CASSQTAGAIYEQYF
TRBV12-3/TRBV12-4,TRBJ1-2,CASSLPPARTYGYTF
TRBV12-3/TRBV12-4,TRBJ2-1,CASSFRPPKPGEQFF
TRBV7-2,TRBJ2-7,CASSLYSYEQYF
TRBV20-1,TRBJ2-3,CSASYGADTQYF
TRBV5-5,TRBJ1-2,CASSPQGNYGYTF
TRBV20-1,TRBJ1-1,CSPRGGGMNTEAFF
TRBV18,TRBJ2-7,CASSPGQGWNEQYF
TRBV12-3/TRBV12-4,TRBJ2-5,CASSPVGTSGMETQYF
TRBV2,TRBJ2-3,CASSEGRLTDTQYF
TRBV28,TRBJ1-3,CASSDTPGTGNTIYF
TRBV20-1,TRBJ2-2,CSARLAANTGELFF